Following are 14 T cell receptor beta chains from one sample sequenced in a study of human T cells and chemical hapten exposure. TCRdb called the RACE reads again in MiXCR, with one record for every CDR3 protein. The sample lists 250,000 or so distinct CDR3 sequences, almost 8% seen once, with 0.9% to 1.5% in the top ten. Time point: pre-sensitization, week 0. Treatment described: therapeutic diphenylcyclopropenone sensitization with weekly scalp DPC. Sequencing was performed on whole blood, taken in connection with sensitization to the hapten diphenylcyclopropenone (DPC). The origin of the receptors is a man younger than 35 with alopecia areata. Some clones in this sample may be carry-over from other donors' samples.

This clonotype has a handful of counts. The V and J genes are TRBV7-2 and TRBJ1-2, with D possibly matching TRBD1 (5 bases). CDR1 and CDR2 from the germline V gene are SGHTA and FQGNSA. Trimming removed 8 bases at V and 8 bases at J, with 21 bases between. The CDR3 is 14 amino acids. DNA of the CDR3: TGTGCCAGCTTCAACCCGATTAGGGGAGGAGGCTACACCTTC. Amino acids: CASFNPIRGGGYTF. Filled out from reference TRBV7-2 and TRBJ1-2, the complete variable domain reads GAGVSQSPSNKVTEKGKDVELRCDPISGHTALYWYRQSLGQGLEFLIYFQGNSAPDKSGLPSDRFSAERTGGSVSTLTIQRTQQEDSAVYLCASFNPIRGGGYTFGSGTRLTVV.

The V and J genes are TRBV7-9 and TRBJ1-2; D is possibly TRBD1 (6 bases). V lost 5 bases and J lost 5, with 21 bases in between. This CDR3 contains 16 residues. CDR1 and CDR2 from the germline V gene are SEHNR and FQNEAQ (reference sequence). In DNA form, the CDR3 reads TGTGCCAGCAGCCCCCCCGTCCCGGGGGCAGGTTATGGCTACACCTTC. Translating gives CASSPPVPGAGYGYTF.

This clonotype has just a few counts. V is TRBV15 and J is TRBJ2-5; 7 bases fit TRBD2. The CDR3 extends over 16 amino acids. The ends lost 3 bases at V and 2 bases at J; junction bases unmatched: 9. Looked up from germline, CDR1 is LNHNV and CDR2 is YYDKDF (reference sequence). The CDR3: CATSSLREGDQETQYF. Here the CDR3 DNA reads TGTGCCACCAGCAGCCTAAGGGAGGGCGATCAAGAGACCCAGTACTTC.

Details on this clonotype: The junction shows a germline mismatch at one end, possibly a read error. This chain links TRBV4-3 with TRBJ2-6; D may be TRBD1 (5 bases). Germline V gene sequence: CDR1 LGHNA, CDR2 YSLEER. This CDR3 comprises 17 residues. CDR3 DNA sequence: TGCGCCAGCAGCCAAGATGTTCGGCACTCTGGGGCCAACGTCCTGACCTTC. Its protein is CASSQDVRHSGANVLTF.

The table lists this clonotype with a few counts. The chain employs TRBV18 and TRBJ1-5, with no clear D. Germline V CDR1 and CDR2: KGHSH, LQKENI. Trimming removed 2 bases at V and 5 bases at J, with 7 bases between. This CDR3 contains 13 residues. The CDR3 nucleotides are TGTGCCAGCTCACCAGGGCTGGATCAGCCCCAGCATTTT. Translated, it gives CASSPGLDQPQHF.

This clonotype was seen more than once but under ten times. V is TRBV3-1 and J is TRBJ1-6, with a possible D match to TRBD1 (5 bases). The CDR3 is 15 residues long. V shed 0 bases and J shed 4 bases, with 7 bases lying between them. The germline gives CDR1 LGHDT, CDR2 YNNKEL (reference sequence). The CDR3 is CASSQDRGYNSPLHF. The CDR3 DNA sequence: TGTGCCAGCAGCCAAGATAGGGGTTATAATTCACCCCTCCACTTT.

The rearrangement joins TRBV9 to TRBJ1-2; a weak D match, TRBD1 (6 bases). This CDR3 is 15 amino acids long. Germline-derived CDR1 and CDR2 are SGDLS and YYNGEE. Trimming pared 4 bases from V and 4 bases from J, leaving 17 bases between. The CDR3 bases are TGTGCCAGCAGCCCTGTGACAGGCCCTTCCTATGGCTACACCTTC. This codes for CASSPVTGPSYGYTF.

This clonotype was observed a few times. This chain connects TRBV12-3 or TRBV12-4 to TRBJ1-6; 7 bases map to TRBD1. CDR3 length: 17 amino acids. J gave up 8 bases and V 2 bases, and 12 bases lay outside the gene matches. The CDR3 DNA sequence: TGTGCCAGCAGTTTATATGGGGGCGTCACAGGGGATTCACCCCTCCACTTT. This codes for CASSLYGGVTGDSPLHF.

This clonotype was found many times. This chain connects TRBV20-1 to TRBJ1-2; maybe TRBD1 (5 bases). Trimming removed 3 bases at V and 3 bases at J, with 11 bases between. The CDR3 loop spans 13 amino acids. CDR1 is DFQATT, CDR2 SNEGSKA, per germline (reference sequence). The CDR3 loop is CSASPREDYGYTF. In nucleotides, the CDR3 is TGCAGTGCTAGCCCCAGGGAGGACTATGGCTACACCTTC.

CDR3 bases: TGTGCCAGCAGCTCGAACAGGAACTTTGAAGCTTTCTTT. Protein sequence: CASSSNRNFEAFF. The V gene is TRBV5-4, the J gene TRBJ1-1, with a weak D call TRBD1 (5 bases). V was clipped by 3 bases and J by 7 bases, with 13 bases between them. The CDR3 extends over 13 amino acids. Looked up from germline, CDR1 is SGHNT and CDR2 is YYREEE (reference sequence).

This clonotype was picked up a small number of times. The rearrangement joins TRBV5-1 to TRBJ1-4; D unclear. V was cut by 0 bases and J by 0 bases, with 6 bases left in between. Per the germline V gene, CDR1 is SGHRS and CDR2 is YFSETQ. The CDR3 contains 15 residues. CDR3 DNA: TGCGCCAGCAGCTTGGCGGGTTCAACTAATGAAAAACTGTTTTTT. Translated, it gives CASSLAGSTNEKLFF.

The chain recombines TRBV12-3 or TRBV12-4 with TRBJ2-4; 9 bases are a match to TRBD2. The CDR3 has 16 residues. The J segment lost 0 bases and the V segment lost 3 bases, leaving 3 bases of the junction unmatched. The CDR3 sequence is CASSLRGGLAKNIQYF. The CDR3 DNA reads as TGTGCCAGCAGTTTGCGGGGGGGACTAGCCAAAAACATTCAGTACTTC.

This clonotype was seen at least ten times. This sequence joins TRBV20-1 and TRBJ2-4; TRBD2 might be the D (5 bases). Germline V gives CDR1 DFQATT, CDR2 SNEGSKA (reference sequence). The CDR3 runs to 13 residues. The V end was cut by 3 bases, the J end by 1 base, with 7 bases between. The CDR3 DNA reads as TGCAGTGCTAGGGTAGCGGCCAAAAACATTCAGTACTTC. Translating gives CSARVAAKNIQYF.

The chain is built from TRBV9 and TRBJ2-3; the D gene is possibly TRBD2 (6 bases). Germline loops: CDR1 SGDLS, CDR2 YYNGEE. The germline V and J ends were trimmed by 0 bases and 14 bases, with 13 bases remaining between them. This CDR3 is 12 amino acids long. CDR3 in amino acids: CASSVVAGSRYF. CDR3 DNA sequence: TGTGCCAGCAGCGTAGTGGCGGGATCTCGGTATTTT.